What follows are 15 T cell receptor beta chains derived from one specimen sequenced in a study of blood T cell repertoires in COVID-19. The protocol was immunoSEQ multiplex PCR, while the TCRdb copy is restricted to in-frame clones and leaves out a portion. The sample shows fewer than 200,000 clones, about 80% of them seen only once. The sequenced sample consisted of PBMCs or T cells enriched from blood (not recorded which). The receptors come from a man in his fifties who had recovered from COVID-19.

This sequence joins TRBV19 and TRBJ2-7, with a weak D call TRBD2 (6 bases). The CDR3 runs to 13 residues. Looked up from germline, CDR1 is LNHDA and CDR2 is SQIVND (reference sequence). V was shortened by 6 bases and J by 7 bases, with 16 bases between the two germline ends. CDR3: CASRDTPRGEQYF. DNA for the CDR3: TGTGCCAGTAGGGACACCCCTCGGGGGGAGCAGTACTTC.

The chain links TRBV27 to TRBJ2-7, with a tentative D call TRBD1 (8 bases). Germline CDR1 and CDR2: MNHEY and SMNVEV (reference sequence). The CDR3 spans 16 residues. Trimming pared 5 bases from V and 5 bases from J, leaving 22 bases between. CDR3 residues: CASSTKQGGGSNEQYF. The CDR3 DNA reads TGTGCCAGCAGTACAAAACAGGGGGGAGGGTCAAACGAGCAGTACTTC.

The rearrangement uses TRBV6-5 and TRBJ1-2; 10 bases are a match to TRBD1. Trimming took 5 bases from V and 8 from J; bases not matched to a gene: 11. Germline V gene data show CDR1 as MNHEY and CDR2 as SVGAGI. CDR3 length: 15 amino acids. CDR3 protein: CASSNDRGRFKGYTF. CDR3 nucleotide sequence: TGTGCCAGCAGTAATGACAGGGGGCGGTTTAAGGGCTACACCTTC.

CDR3 coding DNA: TGTGCCAGCAAAACGACAGGGGTCTTCACCGGGGAGCTGTTTTTT. It codes for CASKTTGVFTGELFF. The V call is TRBV2, the J call TRBJ2-2; the match to TRBD1 covers 8 bases. V gave up 7 bases and J gave up 4 bases; unmatched junction bases: 8. CDR3 length equals 15 residues. The germline V gene has CDR1 SNHLY and CDR2 FYNNEI.

The rearrangement uses TRBV29-1 and TRBJ2-5; D unresolved. Looked up from germline, CDR1 is SQVTM and CDR2 is ANQGSEA. The V and J ends lost 7 bases and 1 base respectively, with 13 bases between them. The CDR3 loop spans 13 amino acids. The CDR3 loop is CSANQVSQETQYF. CDR3 bases: TGCAGCGCTAACCAGGTATCCCAAGAGACCCAGTACTTC.

The rearrangement uses TRBV4-3 and TRBJ1-2, with 12 nucleotides matching TRBD1. Losses at the gene ends were 4 bases for V and 4 bases for J; bases not matched to a gene: 7. CDR1 and CDR2 from the germline V gene are LGHNA and YSLEER. There are 16 residues in the CDR3. The CDR3 loop is CASSPGGQGAIYGYTF. CDR3 sequence (DNA): TGCGCCAGCAGCCCAGGGGGACAGGGGGCAATCTATGGCTACACCTTC.

The chain links TRBV4-3 to TRBJ1-4; D is unresolved. The CDR3 totals 17 residues. CDR1 and CDR2 (germline): LGHNA, YSLEER. V was pared by 4 bases and J by 4 bases, with 19 bases between. Here the CDR3 DNA reads TGCGCCAGCAGCCCCAATCCCGGAGGAATCAATAATGAAAAACTGTTTTTT. Amino acid sequence: CASSPNPGGINNEKLFF.

This sequence joins TRBV5-1 and TRBJ2-3; 7 positions match TRBD2. With 6 bases clipped from V and 1 base from J, the junction kept 5 bases outside the gene matches. The V gene's germline CDR1 is SGHRS and CDR2 YFSETQ. There are 14 residues in the CDR3. CDR3 protein: CASNGGGGTDTQYF. CDR3 in DNA: TGCGCCAGCAATGGCGGGGGTGGCACAGATACGCAGTATTTT.

The V call is TRBV10-3, the J call TRBJ1-5; 9 bases fit TRBD1. V trimming: 0 bases; J trimming: 6 bases; junction bases outside the gene matches: 3. The CDR3 is 15 residues long. Germline CDR1 reads ENHRY; CDR2 reads SYGVKD. The CDR3 DNA is TGTGCCATCAGTGAGTCGGGGACAGGGTTTCAGCCCCAGCATTTT. Amino acids: CAISESGTGFQPQHF.

Only a few counts were recorded for this clone. The rearrangement joins TRBV5-1 to TRBJ2-7, with TRBD1 identical over 7 bases. There are 18 residues in the CDR3. Germline lookup yields CDR1 SGHRS and CDR2 YFSETQ. With 5 bases clipped from V and 0 bases from J, the junction kept 17 bases outside the gene matches. The DNA for the CDR3 is TGCGCCAGCAGTCAACCGGCCCTAAAGACAGGGTACTCCTACGAGCAGTACTTC. Its protein product is CASSQPALKTGYSYEQYF.

The rearrangement uses TRBV18 and TRBJ2-7; D not resolved. This CDR3 spans 14 amino acids. Looked up from germline, CDR1 is KGHSH and CDR2 is LQKENI. The V end was cut by 3 bases, the J end by 6 bases, with 15 bases between. DNA of the CDR3: TGTGCCAGCTCACCCTTTGCAGAGGCCCCCGAGCAGTACTTC. It specifies CASSPFAEAPEQYF. Based on the CDR3 plus reference TRBV18 and TRBJ2-7, the full variable domain is NAGVMQNPRHLVRRRGQEARLRCSPMKGHSHVYWYRQLPEEGLKFMVYLQKENIIDESGMPKERFSAEFPKEGPSILRIQQVVRGDSAAYFCASSPFAEAPEQYFGPGTRLTVT.

The V gene is TRBV15, the J gene TRBJ1-5; tentatively, D is TRBD1 (5 bases). Germline CDR1 LNHNV, CDR2 YYDKDF (reference sequence). The CDR3 contains 17 residues. Trimming took 3 bases from V and 0 from J, leaving 15 bases between them. The CDR3: CATSRGGGGGSNQPQHF. CDR3 DNA sequence: TGTGCCACCAGCAGGGGAGGTGGCGGGGGTAGCAATCAGCCCCAGCATTTT. Full variable domain (rest looked up from reference TRBV15 and TRBJ1-5): DAMVIQNPRYQVTQFGKPVTLSCSQTLNHNVMYWYQQKSSQAPKLLFHYYDKDFNNEADTPDNFQSRRPNTSFCFLDIRSPGLGDTAMYLCATSRGGGGGSNQPQHFGDGTRLSIL.

The rearrangement uses TRBV21-1 and TRBJ1-1; the D call TRBD1 from the table was never checked on the DNA. TRBV21-1 is designated a pseudogene. The length of the CDR3 is 15 residues. In DNA, the CDR3 is TGTGCCAGCACCTCCAGAGGGACAGGGCCCACTGAAGCTTTCTTT. Amino acid sequence: CASTSRGTGPTEAFF.

Concerning this clone itself: This specimen includes other DNA sequences encoding the same CDR3. The J gene is TRBJ1-5, the V gene TRBV30; D unresolved. This CDR3 comprises 13 residues. Per the germline V gene, CDR1 is GTSNPN and CDR2 is SVGIG (reference sequence). V was shortened by 2 bases and J by 4 bases, with 9 bases between the two germline ends. The CDR3 DNA is TGTGCCTGGAGTACGAGGGAAAATCAGCCCCAGCATTTT. Translated: CAWSTRENQPQHF. Drawing the rest from reference TRBV30 and TRBJ1-5, the complete variable domain is SQTIHQWPATLVQPVGSPLSLECTVEGTSNPNLYWYRQAAGRGLQLLFYSVGIGQISSEVPQNLSASRPQDRQFILSSKKLLLSDSGFYLCAWSTRENQPQHFGDGTRLSIL.

This clone was detected only once. The chain joins TRBV9 to TRBJ2-3, with D perhaps matching TRBD1 (6 bases). The V and J ends lost 0 bases and 4 bases respectively, with 12 bases between them. Germline V CDR1 and CDR2: SGDLS, YYNGEE. This CDR3 is built from 15 residues. CDR3 in DNA: TGTGCCAGCAGCGTAGCGGGGACAATGGCAGATACGCAGTATTTT. Its translation is CASSVAGTMADTQYF. The entire variable domain, with the rest obtained from reference TRBV9 and TRBJ2-3, is as follows: DSGVTQTPKHLITATGQRVTLRCSPRSGDLSVYWYQQSLDQGLQFLIQYYNGEERAKGNILERFSAQQFPDLHSELNLSSLELGDSALYFCASSVAGTMADTQYFGPGTRLTVL.